These 29 T cell receptor beta chains originate from one sample sequenced in a study of cytomegalovirus exposure and HLA in healthy donors. The study ran its PCR with 60 Vbeta and 13 Jbeta primers. Using immunoSEQ multiplex PCR, the repertoire was profiled, and TCRdb retains in-frame clones only, with some absent. The repertoire holds approximately 170,000 clones, with approximately 80% as singletons. The sample consisted of PBMCs. These TCRs come from a boy younger than 10 in good health and CMV-seronegative.

This sequence joins TRBV5-4 and TRBJ2-2; TRBD2 might be the D (5 bases). Germline V gene data show CDR1 as SGHNT and CDR2 as YYREEE (reference sequence). This CDR3 spans 14 amino acids. The V end was cut by 5 bases, the J end by 2 bases, with 10 bases between. CDR3 sequence: CASRLGLNTGELFF. CDR3 in DNA: TGTGCCAGCAGGTTAGGACTTAACACCGGGGAGCTGTTTTTT.

The CDR3 DNA follows: TGTGCCAGCAGTTTGGGACATCGTGGGACCATATATTTT. Its translation: CASSLGHRGTIYF. The chain recombines TRBV28 with TRBJ1-3, with D tentatively TRBD1 (6 bases). This CDR3 has 13 amino acids. Trimming removed 3 bases from V and 10 bases from J, with 13 bases in between. Germline CDR1 MDHEN, CDR2 SYDVKM.

The rearrangement uses TRBV19 and TRBJ1-1; a weak D match, TRBD1 (5 bases). Germline CDR1 reads LNHDA; CDR2 reads SQIVND (reference sequence). The CDR3 loop spans 15 amino acids. The germline V and J ends were trimmed by 7 bases and 0 bases, with 15 bases remaining between them. The CDR3 nucleotides are TGTGCCAGTACCCGAACCGACAGCATGAACACTGAAGCTTTCTTT. It specifies CASTRTDSMNTEAFF.

The CDR3 protein is CASKSLGGSYNEQFF. The CDR3 DNA reads as TGTGCCAGCAAGAGTTTAGGGGGCTCCTACAATGAGCAGTTCTTC. This sequence joins TRBV6-5 and TRBJ2-1, with D maybe TRBD1 (6 bases). The CDR3 totals 15 residues. Germline V gene data show CDR1 as MNHEY and CDR2 as SVGAGI. Trimming removed 7 bases from V and 0 bases from J, with 13 bases in between.

The chain recombines TRBV28 with TRBJ2-7; 7 bases are a match to TRBD1. CDR3 size: 15 residues. The V gene end was trimmed by 3 bases and the J gene end by 1 base; junction bases not matched to a gene: 6. Germline loops: CDR1 MDHEN, CDR2 SYDVKM. The chain's CDR3 is CASSLGQRFSYEQYF. Written as DNA, the CDR3 is TGTGCCAGCAGTTTGGGACAGAGGTTTTCCTACGAGCAGTACTTC.

The chain couples TRBV27 to TRBJ2-7; the D gene is possibly TRBD2 (6 bases). Germline CDR1 MNHEY, CDR2 SMNVEV (reference sequence). With 2 bases removed from V and 0 bases from J, the gap between germline ends came to 11 bases. This CDR3 spans 15 amino acids. CDR3 nucleotide sequence: TGTGCCAGCAGTTTAGAGTCGGGGGACTCCTACGAGCAGTACGTC. Its protein product is CASSLESGDSYEQYV.

V is TRBV6-6 and J is TRBJ1-6; the D gene is possibly TRBD1 (6 bases). The germline CDR1 and CDR2 sequences are MNHNY and SVGAGI (reference sequence). The V gene lost 6 bases and the J gene lost 0 bases, with 12 bases spanning the gap. The CDR3 loop spans 16 amino acids. DNA for the CDR3: TGTGCCAGCAGGGCAGACAGGAGCTCCTATAATTCACCCCTCCACTTT. It specifies CASRADRSSYNSPLHF.

This sequence joins TRBV7-6 and TRBJ2-3, with D hard to call. This CDR3 has 16 residues. Germline CDR1 is SGHVS and CDR2 is FNYEAQ. Trimming stripped 1 base from V and 0 bases from J, with 11 bases between. As DNA, the CDR3 is TGTGCCAGCAGCTTAGACCCAGTCTCTAGCACAGATACGCAGTATTTT. It is translated as CASSLDPVSSTDTQYF.

The chain links TRBV5-1 to TRBJ1-2, with D possibly matching TRBD1 (5 bases). V lost 0 bases to trimming and J lost 6 bases, with 15 bases between them. The CDR3 sequence is 15 residues long. Looked up from germline, CDR1 is SGHRS and CDR2 is YFSETQ. The CDR3 nucleotides read TGCGCCAGCAGCTTGGACGTCGGGGGTTTAGATGGCTACACCTTC. This gives the protein CASSLDVGGLDGYTF.

The chain links TRBV2 to TRBJ2-7; 7 nucleotides match TRBD1. Per the germline V gene, CDR1 is SNHLY and CDR2 is FYNNEI. CDR3 size: 16 residues. Unmatched junction bases numbered 14, after V lost 7 bases and J lost 2 bases. For the CDR3, the DNA is TGTGCCAGCATGTCCACTCCGGGACAGAGCACCTACGAGCAGTACTTC. This codes for CASMSTPGQSTYEQYF.

The chain recombines TRBV6-5 with TRBJ1-1; D is unclear. The CDR3 has 13 residues. Trimming stripped 7 bases from V and 1 base from J, with 10 bases between. CDR1 is MNHEY and CDR2 is SVGAGI in the germline V gene. The CDR3 bases are TGTGCCAGCACCCCCCGGGGGAACACTGAAGCTTTCTTT. Translated, it gives CASTPRGNTEAFF.

This clone was detected a few times. The rearrangement links TRBV18 to TRBJ1-2; 8 positions match TRBD1. Germline CDR1 is KGHSH and CDR2 is LQKENI. With V trimmed by 2 bases and J by 8 bases, 4 bases remained unmatched. The CDR3 has 13 residues. The CDR3 bases are TGTGCCAGCTCACCAAAACAGGGGGAAGGCTACACCTTC. Amino acids: CASSPKQGEGYTF.

The genes are TRBV25-1 and TRBJ2-5; maybe TRBD1 (5 bases). Gene TRBJ2-7 matches the end of the DNA better, so the J call may be wrong. This CDR3 has 15 residues. Germline V gives CDR1 MGHDK, CDR2 SYGVNS. The CDR3 reads CASSGVGHGSYEQYF. The CDR3 DNA sequence: TGTGCCAGCAGTGGAGTTGGACATGGATCCTACGAGCAGTACTTC.

V is TRBV6-1 and J is TRBJ1-5; 7 nucleotides match TRBD1. V trimming: 0 bases; J trimming: 10 bases; junction bases outside the gene matches: 3. The CDR3 spans 13 residues. Germline loops: CDR1 MNHNS, CDR2 SASEGT. The CDR3 nucleotides are TGTGCCAGCAGTGAAGCTTGGGACAGCCCCCAGCATTTT. Translating gives CASSEAWDSPQHF.

This rearrangement joins TRBV30 to TRBJ2-3, with D maybe TRBD1 (6 bases). V was clipped by 3 bases and J by 2 bases, with 18 bases between them. This CDR3 contains 16 residues. The germline gives CDR1 GTSNPN, CDR2 SVGIG (reference sequence). CDR3 in DNA: TGTGCCTGGAGATTAAGGGGACACAAGAACACAGATACGCAGTATTTT. As protein: CAWRLRGHKNTDTQYF.

The chain links TRBV6-6 to TRBJ2-3; TRBD1 matches 7 bases. Germline CDR1 reads MNHNY; CDR2 reads SVGAGI (reference sequence). The CDR3 has 14 amino acids. Trimming cost V 6 bases and J 3 bases; bases outside gene matches: 6. DNA for the CDR3: TGTGCCAGCAGCCAGGGGGTAGGGACAGATACGCAGTATTTT. Protein: CASSQGVGTDTQYF.

This clone appeared a single time. This rearrangement joins TRBV29-1 to TRBJ2-7, with 8 bases fitting TRBD2. V lost 4 bases to trimming and J lost 6 bases; unmatched junction nucleotides: 8. There are 13 residues in the CDR3. From germline, CDR1 is SQVTM and CDR2 ANQGSEA. CDR3 sequence: CSVGNSGNSEQYF. CDR3 DNA: TGCAGCGTTGGGAATAGCGGGAACTCCGAGCAGTACTTC.

V gene TRBV25-1 combines with J gene TRBJ1-5; 7 bases map to TRBD1. The CDR3 runs 14 residues. Per germline, CDR1 MGHDK and CDR2 SYGVNS. Losses at the gene ends were 2 bases for V and 6 bases for J; bases not matched to a gene: 4. CDR3 bases: TGTGCCAGCAGTGAAACAGGGGCAAGTCAGCCCCAGCATTTT. Its translation: CASSETGASQPQHF.

This clone showed up just a few times. V gene TRBV25-1 combines with J gene TRBJ2-5; 7 nucleotides match TRBD2. Trimming at V came to 3 bases and at J to 9 bases, leaving 7 bases not matched to a gene. The CDR3 is 13 amino acids. The V gene's germline CDR1 is MGHDK and CDR2 SYGVNS. The CDR3: CASSDWGGTSQYF. Written as DNA, the CDR3 is TGTGCCAGCAGTGACTGGGGGGGTACGTCCCAGTACTTC.

The rearrangement joins TRBV19 to TRBJ2-5; weak D call: TRBD1 (6 bases). The CDR3 covers 15 residues. Germline CDR1 is LNHDA and CDR2 is SQIVND (reference sequence). The V end lost 1 base, the J end lost 5 bases, and 14 bases lay between the germline ends. The CDR3 spells CASSIGGGLGETQYF. The CDR3 DNA reads TGTGCCAGTAGTATAGGTGGGGGCCTGGGGGAGACCCAGTACTTC.

The chain couples TRBV5-4 to TRBJ1-2, with 8 nucleotides matching TRBD1. V was clipped by 3 bases and J by 6 bases; unmatched bases: 10. CDR3 length equals 15 residues. CDR1 is SGHNT, CDR2 YYREEE, per germline (reference sequence). CDR3 sequence (DNA): TGTGCCAGCAGCTACATAGGGACAGGCACTAATGGCTACACCTTC. The encoded protein is CASSYIGTGTNGYTF.

This chain links TRBV6-1 with TRBJ1-2; no definite D call. This CDR3 comprises 14 residues. CDR1 is MNHNS and CDR2 is SASEGT in the germline V gene. V lost 6 bases, J lost 5 bases, and 16 bases lay in between. This CDR3 reads CASSGPIGSYGYTF. For the CDR3, the DNA is TGTGCCAGCAGCGGTCCCATCGGGTCATATGGCTACACCTTC.

The chain recombines TRBV19 with TRBJ2-1; 8 nucleotides line up with TRBD2. The CDR3 spans 15 residues. Unmatched junction bases numbered 13, after V lost 5 bases and J lost 10 bases. The V gene's germline CDR1 is LNHDA and CDR2 SQIVND (reference sequence). Here the CDR3 reads CASSSSGGAGGEQFF. In DNA form, the CDR3 reads TGTGCCAGTAGTTCGTCGGGGGGGGCCGGTGGGGAGCAGTTCTTC. The complete variable domain, with remaining parts taken from reference TRBV19 and TRBJ2-1, reads DGGITQSPKYLFRKEGQNVTLSCEQNLNHDAMYWYRQDPGQGLRLIYYSQIVNDFQKGDIAEGYSVSREKKESFPLTVTSAQKNPTAFYLCASSSSGGAGGEQFFGPGTRLTVL.

The chain is built from TRBV2 and TRBJ2-1; tentatively, D is TRBD2 (6 bases). Between the trimmed V and J ends, which lost 2 bases and 3 bases, there was a span of 11 bases. The CDR3 runs 15 residues. The germline V gene has CDR1 SNHLY and CDR2 FYNNEI. The CDR3 here is CASSERGSYYNEQFF. CDR3 bases: TGTGCCAGCAGTGAACGGGGGAGCTACTACAATGAGCAGTTCTTC.

The chain is built from TRBV15 and TRBJ2-1; D is ambiguous. Germline V lookup: CDR1 LNHNV, CDR2 YYDKDF (reference sequence). V lost 0 bases and J 0 bases, leaving 6 bases between the germline ends. This CDR3 is 15 amino acids long. CDR3 coding DNA: TGTGCCACCAGCAGAGAGGAGAACTCCTACAATGAGCAGTTCTTC. Protein product: CATSREENSYNEQFF.

This clone was seen a few times. The chain couples TRBV6-1 to TRBJ1-1, with 7 positions matching TRBD1. Germline loops: CDR1 MNHNS, CDR2 SASEGT. The CDR3 is made up of 16 amino acids. The V segment lost 6 bases and the J segment 1 base; nucleotides outside the gene matches: 11. The CDR3 sequence: CASREPGTATNTEAFF. In DNA, the CDR3 is TGTGCCAGCAGAGAACCCGGGACAGCGACGAACACTGAAGCTTTCTTT.

The chain carries TRBV27 and TRBJ1-2; D remains unclear. Germline V lookup: CDR1 MNHEY, CDR2 SMNVEV (reference sequence). The V end lost 4 bases, the J end lost 1 base, and 16 bases lay between the germline ends. The CDR3 loop spans 16 amino acids. The CDR3 loop reads CASSYTSLGSNYGYTF. CDR3 coding DNA: TGTGCCAGCAGTTATACCAGCTTAGGGAGTAACTATGGCTACACCTTC.

The chain has TRBV7-9 and TRBJ1-1, with D possibly TRBD1 on 5 matching bases. The ends were cut back, 1 base at V and 4 bases at J, with 10 bases in the middle. The germline V gene has CDR1 SEHNR and CDR2 FQNEAQ (reference sequence). The length of the CDR3 is 14 residues. DNA for the CDR3: TGTGCCAGCAGCTTAGAAGTGGGGGGCACTGAAGCTTTCTTT. Its protein is CASSLEVGGTEAFF.

The chain uses TRBV7-2 and TRBJ1-1; 7 nucleotides agree with TRBD1. The germline CDR1 and CDR2 sequences are SGHTA and FQGNSA. J gave up 11 bases and V 4 bases, and 16 bases lay outside the gene matches. The CDR3 spans 15 residues. CDR3 bases: TGTGCCAGCAGCTCCAGTACAGGGGTCCTAGCGAGGGCTTTCTTT. This codes for CASSSSTGVLARAFF.